A selection of T cell receptor beta chains follows, all from one sample in a study of T cells in Graves' hyperthyroidism and ophthalmopathy. TCRdb redid the calling of the multiplex PCR reads with MiXCR, one entry per CDR3 protein. Of about 530,000 distinct CDR3 sequences listed, roughly 17% are singletons. Sequencing used blood. Source of these receptors: a woman younger than 30 with Graves' ophthalmopathy. The CDR3 runs from the conserved cysteine through the conserved F or W. The D gene is left open where the match is weak. Clone size is stated in some rows and not others, as once, few, many or a class when expanded.

v_gene	j_gene	d_gene	abundance	CDR3aa	CDR3nt
TRBV5-1	TRBJ1-1	TRBD1	many	CASSQGGMNTEAFF	TGCGCCAGCAGCCAGGGGGGAATGAACACTGAAGCTTTCTTT
TRBV7-2	TRBJ2-3	-	few	CASGRAGVTDTQYF	TGTGCCAGCGGTAGGGCAGGGGTTACAGATACGCAGTATTTT
TRBV28	TRBJ2-7	TRBD1	many	CASSTSAHAGQGGYEQYF	TGTGCCAGCAGTACCTCAGCCCACGCGGGACAGGGGGGCTACGAGCAGTACTTC
TRBV10-3	TRBJ2-3	TRBD2	many	CAIRDATSGAGTDTQYF	TGTGCCATCAGGGACGCCACTAGCGGGGCCGGTACAGATACGCAGTATTTT
TRBV2	TRBJ2-2	TRBD2	-	CASRPTSGGNTGELFF	TGTGCCAGCAGGCCCACTAGCGGGGGAAACACCGGGGAGCTGTTTTTT
TRBV30	TRBJ2-2	-	-	CAWSVHGRGGELFF	TGTGCCTGGAGTGTACACGGCCGCGGCGGGGAGCTGTTTTTT
TRBV12-3/TRBV12-4	TRBJ2-3	TRBD1	-	CASSPGTGAYTDTQYF	TGTGCCAGCAGTCCGGGGACAGGAGCCTACACAGATACGCAGTATTTT
TRBV28	TRBJ2-5	-	many	CASSPSVTGLETQYF	TGTGCCAGCAGTCCGAGTGTTACAGGGCTGGAGACCCAGTACTTC
TRBV6-2/TRBV6-3	TRBJ1-1	TRBD1	many	CASSYPIRGRTEAFF	TGTGCCAGCAGTTACCCGATCAGGGGGCGAACTGAAGCTTTCTTT
TRBV27	TRBJ2-1	TRBD2	-	CASRVAGGNPYNEQFF	TGTGCCAGCAGAGTAGCGGGGGGCAATCCCTACAATGAGCAGTTCTTC
TRBV11-1	TRBJ2-7	-	-	CASSLGGSGPTYEQYF	TGTGCCAGCAGCTTAGGAGGTAGCGGTCCTACCTACGAGCAGTACTTC
TRBV6-2/TRBV6-3	TRBJ1-2	-	-	CASSLNRDTITYGYTF	TGTGCCAGCAGTCTGAACCGGGACACCATCACCTATGGCTACACCTTC
TRBV19	TRBJ1-2	-	few	CASNTFDGYNYGYTF	TGTGCCAGTAATACATTCGACGGTTATAACTATGGCTACACCTTC
TRBV6-1	TRBJ2-5	-	few	CASSEVSGTQETQYF	TGTGCCAGCAGTGAAGTAAGCGGTACTCAAGAGACCCAGTACTTC
TRBV7-2	TRBJ2-1	-	many	CASSFSRGSYNEQFF	TGTGCCAGCAGCTTTAGCAGGGGCTCCTACAATGAGCAGTTCTTC
TRBV27	TRBJ1-6	TRBD1	-	CASSLDRVGYSPLHF	TGTGCCAGCAGTTTGGACAGGGTGGGATATTCACCCCTCCACTTT
TRBV30	TRBJ1-2	-	many	CAWSPGDGYGYTF	TGTGCCTGGAGTCCAGGGGATGGCTATGGCTACACCTTC
TRBV6-5	TRBJ2-6	-	many	CASSYRDSGANVLTF	TGTGCCAGCAGTTACAGGGACTCTGGGGCCAACGTCCTGACTTTC